A single sample is the source of the 11 T cell receptor beta chains below, sequenced in a study of blood T cell repertoires in COVID-19. The protocol was immunoSEQ multiplex PCR, while the TCRdb copy is restricted to in-frame clones and leaves out a portion. The sample has roughly 40,000 clones, approximately 80% seen once. Sequenced: peripheral blood. These receptors were obtained from a man at least 80 years old with acute or convalescent COVID-19.

The rearrangement joins TRBV27 to TRBJ2-3; the match to TRBD2 covers 8 bases. There are 13 residues in the CDR3. Germline CDR1 and CDR2: MNHEY and SMNVEV (reference sequence). Trimming removed 7 bases from V and 6 bases from J; junction bases left unmatched: 6. CDR3: CASTGLAGDTQYF. CDR3 in DNA: TGTGCCAGCACGGGGCTAGCGGGTGATACGCAGTATTTT.

This clone was seen a handful of times. The chain links TRBV10-2 to TRBJ2-2; perhaps TRBD2 as D (5 bases). V gave up 7 bases and J gave up 6 bases, with 12 bases separating them. The CDR3 extends over 13 amino acids. Germline V gives CDR1 WSHSY, CDR2 SAAADI. CDR3 region: CASTPIASGELFF. In DNA, the CDR3 is TGCGCCAGCACCCCAATAGCGTCCGGGGAGCTGTTTTTT.

This chain connects TRBV28 to TRBJ1-2; 8 nucleotides match TRBD1. Germline CDR1 and CDR2: MDHEN and SYDVKM. The V gene end was trimmed by 9 bases and the J gene end by 2 bases; junction bases not matched to a gene: 8. This CDR3 is 14 amino acids long. CDR3 coding DNA: TGTGCCAGTTTCCCAGGGGGCGCGAACTATGGCTACACCTTC. Protein product: CASFPGGANYGYTF.

This chain uses TRBV3-1 (or the pseudogene TRBV3-2) with TRBJ2-3; 15 bases are shared with TRBD2. The CDR3 contains 16 residues. After removal of 4 bases from V and 5 bases from J, the junction contained 4 bases not matched to a gene. Germline V gives CDR1 LGHDT, CDR2 YNNKEL (reference sequence). The CDR3 nucleotides are TGTGCCAGCAGCCCCGGGGGACTAGCGGGAGGAGATACGCAGTATTTT. Translated: CASSPGGLAGGDTQYF.

V usage is TRBV5-4 and J usage is TRBJ2-7; D may be TRBD1 (5 bases). Germline V gives CDR1 SGHNT, CDR2 YYREEE (reference sequence). Trimming left V 1 base short and J 6 bases short, with 17 bases between. The length of the CDR3 is 15 residues. The CDR3 sequence is CASSLIQGPLSEQYF. CDR3 bases: TGTGCCAGCAGCTTGATTCAGGGCCCCCTCTCCGAGCAGTACTTC. The full variable domain, rest sourced from reference TRBV5-4 and TRBJ2-7, is ETGVTQSPTHLIKTRGQQVTLRCSSQSGHNTVSWYQQALGQGPQFIFQYYREEENGRGNFPPRFSGLQFPNYSSELNVNALELDDSALYLCASSLIQGPLSEQYFGPGTRLTVT.

The rearrangement uses TRBV6-6 and TRBJ2-1; 11 bases match TRBD1. Germline CDR1 and CDR2: MNHNY and SVGAGI (reference sequence). There are 14 residues in the CDR3. V trimming: 7 bases; J trimming: 8 bases; junction bases outside the gene matches: 7. CDR3 DNA: TGTGCCAGCACTCCGGGACAGGGGGGCTATGAGCAGTTCTTC. Translation: CASTPGQGGYEQFF.

The genes are TRBV10-3 and TRBJ2-7, with a possible D match to TRBD2 (6 bases). The germline V and J ends were trimmed by 2 bases and 2 bases, with 13 bases remaining between them. The CDR3 contains 15 residues. Germline V gives CDR1 ENHRY, CDR2 SYGVKD. CDR3 residues: CAISERAGGTYEQYF. CDR3 nucleotides: TGTGCCATCAGTGAGCGAGCGGGCGGAACCTACGAGCAGTACTTC.

The chain uses TRBV7-9 and TRBJ1-3; D remains ambiguous. CDR1 is SEHNR and CDR2 is FQNEAQ in the germline V gene (reference sequence). V was trimmed by 5 bases and J by 0 bases, leaving 11 bases between them. The CDR3 covers 15 residues. In nucleotides, the CDR3 is TGTGCCAGCAGCAGGGCCGGGAGCTCTGGAAACACCATATATTTT. This codes for CASSRAGSSGNTIYF.

The chain is built from TRBV5-6 and TRBJ2-2; the match to TRBD1 covers 9 bases. Germline V lookup: CDR1 SGHDT, CDR2 YYEEEE. This CDR3 is built from 15 residues. The J segment lost 4 bases and the V segment lost 5 bases, leaving 6 bases of the junction unmatched. In DNA form, the CDR3 reads TGTGCCAGCAGTCGGGACAGGGTCTTCACCGGGGAGCTGTTTTTT. Its translation is CASSRDRVFTGELFF.

The chain uses TRBV7-9 and TRBJ1-1; D may be TRBD1 (6 bases). V was clipped by 3 bases and J by 1 base, with 6 bases between them. The CDR3 is 13 amino acids. Germline CDR1 and CDR2: SEHNR and FQNEAQ (reference sequence). CDR3 amino acids: CASSLGQNTEAFF. The DNA of the CDR3 is TGTGCCAGCAGCTTGGGACAGAACACTGAAGCTTTCTTT.

This clone was picked up a small number of times. At one end the junction does not follow the germline gene, possibly because of a read error. The J gene is TRBJ1-1, the V gene TRBV2; TRBD1 matches at 7 bases. The length of the CDR3 is 12 residues. Germline V gene sequence: CDR1 SNHLY, CDR2 FYNNEI. CDR3 sequence (DNA): TGTGCCAGCAGTGGGACAGGAGCTGAGGCTTTCTTT. Residues: CASSGTGAEAFF.